Shown below are 17 T cell receptor beta chains from a single sample sequenced in a study of T cell changes during pregnancy in multiple sclerosis. TCRdb's copy holds only in-frame clones and misses some; the assay was immunoSEQ multiplex PCR. Counted here are under 100,000 clones, 80% to 95% occurring once; the ten biggest clones make up around 2%. The source material was peripheral blood, sampled in the first trimester of pregnancy. These receptors all come from a female donor in good health, enrolled as a control in a pregnancy study.

The chain recombines TRBV14 with TRBJ1-3; the D gene is possibly TRBD1 (5 bases). Trimming shortened V by 5 bases and J by 7 bases, and 12 bases separated the two germline ends. The CDR3 totals 13 residues. Germline V gene sequence: CDR1 SGHDN, CDR2 FVKESK. The chain's CDR3 is CASSSWGGNTIYF. In DNA form, the CDR3 reads TGTGCCAGCAGCTCTTGGGGGGGGAACACCATATATTTT.

The chain couples TRBV9 to TRBJ1-2; 8 nucleotides line up with TRBD1. J gave up 6 bases and V 0 bases, and 4 bases lay outside the gene matches. CDR1 is SGDLS, CDR2 YYNGEE, per germline. This CDR3 is built from 14 residues. The CDR3 nucleotides read TGTGCCAGCAGCGTAGGGGGGACAGGCCATGGCTACACCTTC. Its translation: CASSVGGTGHGYTF. The whole variable domain, remainder taken from reference TRBV9 and TRBJ1-2, is DSGVTQTPKHLITATGQRVTLRCSPRSGDLSVYWYQQSLDQGLQFLIQYYNGEERAKGNILERFSAQQFPDLHSELNLSSLELGDSALYFCASSVGGTGHGYTFGSGTRLTVV.

The chain joins TRBV18 to TRBJ1-1, with a tentative D call TRBD1 (5 bases). The V end was cut by 2 bases, the J end by 11 bases, with 24 bases between. Per germline, CDR1 KGHSH and CDR2 LQKENI. The CDR3 is 16 residues long. The chain's CDR3 is CASSPFWGDLDVSAFF. Written as DNA, the CDR3 is TGTGCCAGCTCACCATTTTGGGGCGACTTGGACGTGAGTGCTTTCTTT.

CDR3 in amino acids: CASSPPGNSNEKLFF. The CDR3 DNA reads TGTGCCAGCAGCCCCCCCGGGAACTCTAATGAAAAACTGTTTTTT. The chain links TRBV7-9 to TRBJ1-4, with D unresolved. CDR1 is SEHNR and CDR2 is FQNEAQ in the germline V gene (reference sequence). The CDR3 extends over 15 amino acids. Trimming removed 5 bases at V and 3 bases at J, with 13 bases between.

This chain links TRBV27 with TRBJ1-1, with 7 bases that match TRBD1. CDR3 length equals 12 residues. Germline assignment: CDR1 MNHEY and CDR2 SMNVEV (reference sequence). The J segment lost 6 bases and the V segment lost 6 bases, leaving 4 bases of the junction unmatched. The DNA of the CDR3 is TGTGCCAGCAGAGGGGGCGGGGCTGAAGCTTTCTTT. Protein sequence: CASRGGGAEAFF.

V is TRBV7-9 and J is TRBJ1-5; TRBD1 is a possible D gene (5 bases). Germline-derived CDR1 and CDR2 are SEHNR and FQNEAQ (reference sequence). CDR3 length equals 13 residues. The V and J ends lost 5 bases and 4 bases respectively, with 9 bases between them. CDR3 loop: CASSRAGNQPQHF. The CDR3 coding sequence is TGTGCCAGCAGCCGCGCAGGGAATCAGCCCCAGCATTTT.

V is TRBV7-2 and J is TRBJ1-2; 10 bases align to TRBD1. CDR1 SGHTA and CDR2 FQGNSA come from the germline V gene. V lost 5 bases to trimming and J lost 5 bases; unmatched junction nucleotides: 2. The CDR3 is 13 residues long. This CDR3 reads CASSQGQGYGYTF. DNA of the CDR3: TGTGCCAGCAGCCAGGGACAGGGGTATGGCTACACCTTC.

This clone was seen just once. This rearrangement joins TRBV29-1 to TRBJ1-4, with no clear D. With 2 bases removed from V and 7 bases from J, the gap between germline ends came to 14 bases. The germline gives CDR1 SQVTM, CDR2 ANQGSEA. The CDR3 covers 14 residues. The CDR3 here is CSVEPREAGEKLFF. The CDR3 DNA is TGCAGCGTTGAACCCCGGGAGGCGGGTGAAAAACTGTTTTTT.

V and J are TRBV7-8 and TRBJ1-1; 7 bases are shared with TRBD1. Per the germline V gene, CDR1 is SGHVS and CDR2 is FQNEAQ. Trimming cost V 6 bases and J 3 bases; bases outside gene matches: 7. The CDR3 has 14 residues. CDR3 amino acids: CASRQGMRHTEAFF. The CDR3 bases are TGTGCCAGCAGACAGGGGATGAGGCACACTGAAGCTTTCTTT.

The chain links TRBV4-1 to TRBJ2-3, with 7 bases identical to TRBD1. Per germline, CDR1 MGHRA and CDR2 YSYEKL. V dropped 4 bases and J dropped 3; count of bases not matched to a gene: 7. The CDR3 consists of 15 residues. The CDR3, as DNA: TGCGCCAGCAGCCGCCAGAGGGGGCAGACAGATACGCAGTATTTT. Protein sequence: CASSRQRGQTDTQYF.

CDR3 coding DNA: TGTGCCAGCAGCCTACCCATTTACCAATACAATGAGCAGTTCTTC. It encodes CASSLPIYQYNEQFF. The J gene is TRBJ2-1, the V gene TRBV5-8; D remains unclear. Germline CDR1 SGHTS, CDR2 YDEGEE. V was cut by 4 bases and J by 4 bases, with 15 bases left in between. The CDR3 consists of 15 residues.

This clone was found once. The chain has TRBV11-2 and TRBJ2-6, with D possibly being TRBD1 (6 bases). Trimming cost V 6 bases and J 4 bases, with 13 bases left between them. Germline assignment: CDR1 SGHAT and CDR2 FQNNGV. The CDR3 consists of 15 residues. CDR3 residues: CASSPHRAGANVLTF. The CDR3 coding sequence is TGTGCCAGCAGTCCTCACAGGGCCGGGGCCAACGTCCTGACTTTC.

As DNA, the CDR3 is TGTGCCAGCAGCCCACAGGGTATTTGGAGCAATCAGCCCCAGCATTTT. It specifies CASSPQGIWSNQPQHF. V gene TRBV7-2 combines with J gene TRBJ1-5; possible D gene TRBD1, 6 bases. CDR3 length equals 16 residues. The V end was cut by 5 bases, the J end by 1 base, with 15 bases between. Germline V lookup: CDR1 SGHTA, CDR2 FQGNSA.

This chain connects TRBV18 to TRBJ2-7; D may be TRBD1 (5 bases). CDR1 and CDR2 (germline): KGHSH, LQKENI. V was trimmed by 3 bases and J by 6 bases, leaving 15 bases between them. There are 14 residues in the CDR3. This CDR3 is CASSPPSGKREQYF. The CDR3 nucleotides read TGTGCCAGCTCACCCCCCTCAGGGAAGCGCGAGCAGTACTTC.

This chain links TRBV9 with TRBJ2-6, with TRBD2 matching over 12 bases. J gave up 0 bases and V 3 bases, and 4 bases lay outside the gene matches. CDR1 and CDR2 (germline): SGDLS, YYNGEE. The CDR3 consists of 18 residues. CDR3 sequence reads: CASSAPSGGDSGANVLTF. The CDR3 coding sequence is TGTGCCAGCAGCGCCCCTAGCGGGGGGGACTCTGGGGCCAACGTCCTGACTTTC.

This chain links TRBV10-3 with TRBJ1-2, with TRBD1 identical over 7 bases. The V and J ends lost 0 bases and 7 bases, in that order; junction bases with no gene match: 5. The CDR3 is 14 amino acids. Germline V gene sequence: CDR1 ENHRY, CDR2 SYGVKD. CDR3 amino acids: CAISESQGLSGYTF. In DNA form, the CDR3 reads TGTGCCATCAGTGAGTCACAGGGGCTAAGTGGCTACACCTTC.

V gene TRBV4-2 combines with J gene TRBJ1-5; D is unresolved. The CDR3 runs 15 residues. Per germline, CDR1 LGHNA and CDR2 YNFKEQ. V was cut by 0 bases and J by 5 bases, with 11 bases left in between. CDR3 nucleotide sequence: TGTGCCAGCAGCCAAGAACCGAATAGTGATCAGCCCCAGCATTTT. Translated: CASSQEPNSDQPQHF.